Listed below are T cell receptor beta chains from one sample, sequenced in a study of identical twins. TCRdb fed the 5' RACE reads into MiXCR, producing one record per CDR3 protein. The top ten clones hold around 0.52% of a sample with approximately 470,000 distinct CDR3 sequences, more than 13% of them seen once. The data were also submitted as part of a second study, on yellow fever vaccine responses in identical twins.

Sequenced material: CD4+ T cells sorted from blood. The receptors shown here come from a woman under 30 in good health. CDR3s include the opening cysteine and the closing phenylalanine or tryptophan. Fields, in order: J gene, CDR3 length, clone size, V gene, D gene, CDR3 protein, CDR3 DNA. A D gene is named only where the DNA matches it firmly. A row's size may be missing; if present it is once, few, many or a size class.

TRBJ2-7	14	-	TRBV29-1	-	CSVGTGASAYEQYF	TGCAGCGTTGGTACAGGCGCCTCGGCCTACGAGCAGTACTTC
TRBJ2-1	19	-	TRBV2	TRBD2	CTSSSPGSGSESSYNEQFF	TGTACCAGCAGTTCCCCGGGTAGCGGGAGCGAAAGCTCCTACAATGAGCAGTTCTTC
TRBJ2-1	15	-	TRBV7-8	-	CASRPRFGGYNEQFF	TGTGCCAGCAGACCTCGATTCGGCGGCTACAATGAGCAGTTCTTC
TRBJ1-4	14	-	TRBV2	-	CASSAFSSVEKLFF	TGTGCCAGCAGTGCGTTCAGCTCCGTGGAAAAACTGTTTTTT
TRBJ2-5	15	-	TRBV12-3/TRBV12-4	-	CASSTLDANQETQYF	TGTGCCAGCAGTACGCTGGACGCTAACCAAGAGACCCAGTACTTC
TRBJ1-5	15	-	TRBV4-3	-	CASSQYWDINQPQHF	TGCGCCAGCAGCCAATACTGGGACATCAATCAGCCCCAGCATTTT
TRBJ2-5	14	few	TRBV29-1	-	CSVGYRDTLETQYF	TGCAGCGTTGGGTACCGGGACACGCTAGAGACCCAGTACTTC
TRBJ2-5	10	-	TRBV2	-	CASSEGAQYF	TGTGCCAGCAGTGAGGGGGCCCAGTACTTC
TRBJ1-6	12	many	TRBV3-1	-	CASSPRAGPLHF	TGTGCCAGCAGCCCGAGGGCCGGACCCCTCCACTTT
TRBJ2-7	13	few	TRBV20-1	TRBD1	CSATGTGMYEQYF	TGCAGTGCGACCGGGACAGGGATGTACGAGCAGTACTTC
TRBJ2-4	15	-	TRBV7-9	TRBD1	CASSLVGGQGNIQYF	TGTGCCAGCAGCTTAGTAGGTGGACAGGGAAACATTCAGTACTTC
TRBJ2-2	17	few	TRBV29-1	TRBD1	CSVAPGGTGGGPGELFF	TGCAGCGTCGCCCCCGGGGGGACAGGGGGCGGGCCCGGGGAGCTGTTTTTT
TRBJ2-1	14	many	TRBV7-8	-	CASRDSGSYNEQFF	TGTGCCAGCAGAGATAGCGGTTCCTACAATGAGCAGTTCTTC
TRBJ1-5	15	-	TRBV11-2	TRBD1	CASSSGQWGNQPQHF	TGTGCCAGCAGCTCGGGACAGTGGGGCAATCAGCCCCAGCATTTT
TRBJ2-3	15	many	TRBV12-3/TRBV12-4	TRBD2	CASSLLAGGADTQYF	TGTGCCAGCAGTCTTCTAGCGGGAGGTGCAGATACGCAGTATTTT
TRBJ2-1	15	-	TRBV4-2	TRBD2	CASSSTSGGRHEQFF	TGTGCCAGCAGCTCCACTAGCGGGGGGCGTCATGAGCAGTTCTTC
TRBJ2-1	16	-	TRBV7-9	TRBD2	CASSGLLAGGYNEQFF	TGTGCCAGCAGCGGCCTACTAGCGGGAGGCTACAATGAGCAGTTCTTC
TRBJ2-7	15	-	TRBV20-1	TRBD2	CSARDQRLAHREQYF	TGCAGTGCTAGAGATCAGAGACTAGCCCACCGGGAGCAGTACTTC
TRBJ2-5	15	few	TRBV24-1	-	CATSLLGKSGETQYF	TGTGCCACCAGTCTACTGGGAAAGAGCGGAGAGACCCAGTACTTC
TRBJ2-3	10	-	TRBV5-1	-	CASSGDTQYF	TGCGCCAGCTCAGGGGATACGCAGTATTTT
TRBJ2-2	15	few	TRBV3-1	TRBD1	CASSQARGRAGELFF	TGTGCCAGCAGCCAAGCCAGGGGGCGCGCCGGGGAGCTGTTTTTT
TRBJ2-4	15	few	TRBV7-8	-	CASSFGMAVGNIQYF	TGTGCCAGCAGCTTCGGCATGGCGGTCGGGAACATTCAGTACTTC
TRBJ2-7	16	few	TRBV2	TRBD2	CASSIERGPFSYEQYF	TGTGCCAGCAGCATAGAGCGGGGCCCGTTCTCCTACGAGCAGTACTTC
TRBJ2-5	14	-	TRBV20-1	TRBD2	CSARVAGERETQYF	TGCAGTGCTAGAGTGGCGGGAGAACGGGAGACCCAGTACTTC
TRBJ1-2	11	-	TRBV20-1	-	CSDSLRAGYTF	TGCAGTGACTCCCTCAGAGCGGGCTACACCTTC
TRBJ2-7	14	-	TRBV4-3	-	CASSQVQGYYEQYF	TGCGCCAGCAGCCAAGTCCAGGGCTACTACGAGCAGTACTTC
TRBJ2-1	14	few	TRBV20-1	-	CSAPRAIGPREQFF	TGCAGTGCCCCAAGAGCTATCGGTCCTAGGGAGCAGTTCTTC
TRBJ2-1	17	-	TRBV5-1	TRBD2	CASSLRGLAGEYNEQFF	TGCGCCAGCAGCTTGCGGGGACTAGCGGGGGAGTACAATGAGCAGTTCTTC
TRBJ1-5	18	-	TRBV11-2	-	CASSLRWQSGGSNQPQHF	TGTGCCAGCAGCTTAAGGTGGCAGTCGGGGGGAAGCAATCAGCCCCAGCATTTT
TRBJ2-2	15	-	TRBV6-1	-	CASSEELADTGELFF	TGTGCCAGCAGTGAAGAGTTAGCGGACACCGGGGAGCTGTTTTTT
TRBJ2-1	16	-	TRBV7-8	TRBD2	CASSRRTNTGLDSKFF	TGTGCCAGCAGCCGCCGGACTAACACGGGACTAGATTCCAAGTTCTTC
TRBJ1-1	14	-	TRBV20-1	-	CSARDWQGITEAFF	TGCAGTGCTAGAGATTGGCAGGGCATCACTGAAGCTTTCTTT
TRBJ2-1	17	-	TRBV12-3/TRBV12-4	TRBD1	CASSFTGTGGAYNEQFF	TGTGCCAGCAGTTTTACCGGGACAGGGGGCGCCTACAATGAGCAGTTCTTC
TRBJ2-7	14	few	TRBV20-1	-	CSARDPGGNYEQYF	TGCAGTGCTAGAGATCCTGGCGGGAACTACGAGCAGTACTTC
TRBJ1-1	13	-	TRBV5-1	-	CASSLEVGTEAFF	TGCGCCAGCAGCTTGGAGGTGGGGACTGAAGCTTTCTTT
TRBJ2-7	14	many	TRBV4-2	TRBD2	CASSQGGTNYEQYF	TGTGCCAGCAGCCAAGGCGGGACTAACTACGAGCAGTACTTC
TRBJ2-7	16	-	TRBV7-9	TRBD1	CASSLLIGQGAYEQYF	TGTGCCAGCAGCTTACTCATCGGACAGGGAGCCTACGAGCAGTACTTC
TRBJ2-7	15	-	TRBV28	TRBD1	CASSLASTGGNEQYF	TGTGCCAGCAGTTTAGCTAGCACAGGGGGGAACGAGCAGTACTTC
TRBJ2-5	15	-	TRBV12-3/TRBV12-4	TRBD2	CASSPTSGGDVTQYF	TGTGCCAGCAGTCCTACGAGCGGGGGGGACGTGACCCAGTACTTC
TRBJ2-7	14	few	TRBV7-2	TRBD1	CASTTGGSFHEQYF	TGTGCCAGCACCACAGGGGGGTCCTTCCACGAGCAGTACTTC
TRBJ2-3	17	-	TRBV3-1	-	CASSQEWSSLKGDTQYF	TGTGCCAGCAGCCAAGAGTGGAGCTCTCTTAAAGGGGATACGCAGTATTTT
TRBJ2-7	13	-	TRBV3-1	TRBD2	CASSPLREGPQYF	TGTGCCAGCAGCCCATTGCGGGAGGGCCCCCAGTACTTC
TRBJ2-5	16	few	TRBV7-9	-	CASSLALVGLQETQYF	TGTGCCAGCAGCTTAGCGCTGGTGGGTCTACAAGAGACCCAGTACTTC
TRBJ2-3	15	-	TRBV27	-	CASSLKDGNTDTQYF	TGTGCCAGCAGTTTAAAAGACGGGAACACAGATACGCAGTATTTT
TRBJ2-1	12	many	TRBV5-1	TRBD1	CASSLRGYEQFF	TGCGCCAGCAGCCTCAGGGGGTATGAGCAGTTCTTC
TRBJ2-7	15	few	TRBV7-2	TRBD2	CASSLESSGTYEQYF	TGTGCCAGCAGCTTAGAGTCTAGCGGAACCTACGAGCAGTACTTC
TRBJ2-2	14	few	TRBV5-6	TRBD1	CASSTEQGTGELFF	TGTGCCAGCAGCACAGAACAGGGGACCGGGGAGCTGTTTTTT
TRBJ2-3	16	many	TRBV4-2	-	CASSQGLAASTDTQYF	TGTGCCAGCAGCCAAGGGTTAGCGGCTAGCACAGATACGCAGTATTTT
TRBJ2-5	14	few	TRBV14	-	CASSKVRGIQTQYF	TGTGCCAGCAGCAAGGTCAGGGGTATACAGACCCAGTACTTC
TRBJ2-1	15	-	TRBV5-1	-	CASSLRPSEYNEQFF	TGCGCCAGCAGCTTGAGGCCCTCGGAGTACAATGAGCAGTTCTTC
TRBJ2-5	14	few	TRBV12-3/TRBV12-4	-	CASSLDRVVETQYF	TGTGCCAGCAGTTTAGATAGGGTTGTGGAGACCCAGTACTTC
TRBJ2-1	14	few	TRBV20-1	-	CSARELISYNEQFF	TGCAGTGCTAGAGAACTGATTTCCTACAATGAGCAGTTCTTC
TRBJ1-5	16	-	TRBV12-3/TRBV12-4	TRBD1	CASSSRQGKLDQPQHF	TGTGCCAGCAGCTCCCGACAGGGGAAGTTGGATCAGCCCCAGCATTTT
TRBJ2-1	17	-	TRBV12-5	TRBD2	CASGLVHYSGSYNEQFF	TGTGCTAGTGGTTTGGTACATTATAGCGGGTCCTACAATGAGCAGTTCTTC
TRBJ2-5	13	-	TRBV3-1	-	CASSQRGPGTQYF	TGTGCCAGCAGCCAACGGGGGCCAGGGACCCAGTACTTC
TRBJ1-2	12	few	TRBV28	-	CASTYNDYGYTF	TGTGCCAGCACCTACAACGACTATGGCTACACCTTC
TRBJ2-6	19	-	TRBV5-1	TRBD1	CASSSPTGGLASGANVLTF	TGCGCCAGCAGCTCTCCGACAGGGGGCCTCGCCTCTGGGGCCAACGTCCTGACTTTC